Given below is one TCR beta chain in context. Its antigen is unknown. No base-level quality is on record; no much larger clone is a single base apart. The record originates from a study of regulatory T cells in long-lasting Graves disease (dated by TCRdb to about 2021). In the study overall: To count as having persistent Graves' disease, a patient had to have received antithyroid drug treatment for over 5 years with TSH receptor autoantibodies remaining persistently positive. TCR sequencing covered some 13 persistent and 20 newly diagnosed Graves' disease patients, 33 samples in total. The study was registered as a clinical trial and conducted in China. In the clinical cohort, patients with persistent Graves' disease had used antithyroid drugs for an average of approximately eleven years. Patients with persistent Graves' disease were compared with patients with newly diagnosed Graves' disease using TCR sequencing and RNA sequencing of peripheral blood.

The library was produced with multiplex PCR. Sequencing relied on an Illumina HiSeq 4000. CDR3 regions were amplified by Arm-PCR with iRepertoire HTBI primers to construct TCR beta libraries. Before sequencing, the PCR products went through gel purification. Per the source publication's procedure: A total of roughly 58 TRBV and 14 TRBJ segments were identified across samples and were used for gene usage analysis of CDR3 amino acid clonotypes. Filtered high-quality paired reads were merged into contigs using COPE and FqMerger. BLAST was used to align contigs to IMGT TRBV, TRBD and TRBJ reference genes, and CDR3 was defined according to IMGT. Highly expanded clones were defined as clonotypes with a frequency above 0.1%. Repertoire diversity was measured by Shannon entropy, and V-J evenness by the Gini coefficient. A clonotype found in more than one individual was treated as public. TCRdb reprocessing: public reads trimmed at Q25 with fastp, clones called with MiXCR, in-frame beta chains kept. Each entry is one CDR3 protein sequence, shown with its most common DNA and genes. TCRdb's processing, not the study's, gives the V and J calls here. Here the sample has about half a million distinct CDR3 sequences; approximately 22% occur a single time. The top ten clones comprise around 14% of the sample.

On the study overall, not on this receptor specifically: Persistent patients shared more public clonotypes among themselves (2,741) than newly diagnosed patients did (about 1,000). Only the TCR beta chain was sequenced and analyzed. The authors noted that the small sample size was a limitation that may lower accuracy. Preferential use of TRBV28, TRBJ1-2 and TRBJ2-5 was observed in persistent disease, whereas TRBV20-1 and TRBJ2-1 were favored in newly diagnosed disease. Compared with newly diagnosed patients, patients with persistent Graves' disease had lower TCR Shannon entropy and fewer highly expanded clones, which suggests clonal expansion. Only peripheral blood was studied, because thyroid tissue, the primary lesion, was inaccessible.

The sample's time point label is to be understood as: persistent/refractory GD, antithyroid drugs over 5 years with positive TRAb. For both TCR sequencing and RNA sequencing, RNA was extracted from PBMCs using TRIzol. Graves' disease was diagnosed according to American Thyroid Association guidelines. The patients came from an endocrinology department in Xi'an, China. Each patient gave about 10 milliliters of peripheral blood, collected in an EDTA anticoagulant tube. Ficoll Paque Plus density gradient separation was used to isolate PBMCs, and no further T cell sorting was done. RNA quality was checked with an Agilent 2100 Bioanalyzer and agarose gel, and concentration with a NanoDrop 2000. CDR1 is given as MNHNS and CDR2 as SASEGT, both from the germline V gene. Reading from cysteine to phenylalanine, the CDR3 counts 15 amino acids. Kept here is only the CDR3 DNA, which spans 45 bases and is read in frame from base 1. Trimming removed 7 bases from V and 6 bases from J, leaving 22 bases between the germline ends.

The receptor was derived from a female donor with Graves disease. The chain is assembled from TRBV6-1 and TRBJ2-7, with the D segment possibly TRBD1 or TRBD2, each aligning over 6 bases. This specimen was peripheral blood mononuclear cells (PBMCs), taken when the disease was refractory, from a patient treated with antithyroid drugs. The CDR3 region has the sequence CASTILDSGAGEQYF. The DNA is as follows: TGTGCCAGCACTATACTAGACTCGGGGGCGGGCGAGCAGTACTTC.